This T cell receptor (beta chain) was obtained from a study of identical twins (dated by TCRdb to 2016 to 2017). Broadly, across the study: To test whether fetal clonotypes persist, the study used deep sequencing on TCR alpha and beta repertoires from monozygotic twins, unrelated adults of various ages, and cord blood. Replicate twin experiments were performed at different times using different library preparation protocols to rule out contamination. Broad study findings and their caveats: A weaker excess of twin sharing was found in beta out-of-frame sequences because the signal-to-noise ratio was lowered by fewer shared sequences. Out-of-frame TCR alpha sequences shared between twins showed an excess of low generation-probability sequences compared with coincidental sharing between unrelated individuals. Conclusions relied on cross-sectional statistical analysis, since the same donors could not be followed over many years. Abundant cord blood beta clonotypes had fewer insertions, young adult naive repertoires showed a similar but weaker trend, and memory repertoires showed no such trend. Out-of-frame TCR alpha sharing in monozygotic twins was systematically underestimated by recombination models, whereas sharing between unrelated individuals was in agreement with the recombination models. Invariant T cells such as MAIT and iNKT could partly confound zero-insertion analyses, although diverse VJ usage argued against such confounding for most clonotypes.

V and J lose 2 bases and 8 bases, and a span of 12 bases separates them. CDR1 SEHNR and CDR2 FQNEAQ are derived from the germline V gene (reference sequence). The CDR3 starts with the cysteine, ends with the phenylalanine, and has 13 residues. CDR3 DNA only is kept here, 39 bases in frame from base 1. This clonotype was seen at least ten times. Its antigen has not been determined. Per-nucleotide qualities are absent, and no much larger clonotype sits a single base away. The library was built by means of 5' RACE. Sequencer: Illumina HiSeq 2000. A universal primer binding site was added through template switching, and the final cDNA carried a unique molecular identifier so that TCR cDNA molecules could be counted accurately. First-strand cDNA for TCR alpha and beta chains was synthesized from specific primers in the conserved constant-segment region. To control for contamination, every cDNA library was double barcoded, receiving both a SMART-Mk sample barcode and Illumina barcodes. TruSeq adapter sequences along with Illumina sample barcodes were introduced in two successive PCR steps. The TCR alpha and beta cDNA libraries were sequenced on the Illumina HiSeq platform using custom primers. Regarding the original processing steps: Unique molecular identifiers were extracted from raw reads with MiGEC, and CDR3 positions were determined with MiXCR. Recombination models were inferred per individual with the repgenHMM and IGoR tools using an EM algorithm. Shared clonotypes were analyzed with the tcR package in R, and sharing was normalized by the product of cloneset sizes. To study raw recombination free of thymic and clonal selection effects, out-of-frame nonproductive sequences were analyzed. TCRdb took the public reads, trimmed them with fastp at Q25, ran MiXCR for clone calling and kept in-frame beta chains. Identical CDR3 proteins give one entry, which carries the most common genes and DNA. Clone size and V and J calls follow TCRdb, not the original study. This sample gives about 500,000 distinct CDR3 sequences in total; approximately 14% of them show up just once. The leading ten clones occupy more than 0.8% of the sample.

All donors were healthy Caucasians. The twin cohort consisted of three pairs of female monozygotic twins, all aged 18 to 29 years. CD4+ and CD8+ T cell populations were isolated with positive isolation kits from Invitrogen. This sample was also put to use in a study of yellow fever vaccine responses in identical twins. Looking at the second paper: The authors reported that the T cell response to vaccination in identical twins appeared partly convergent and partly personalized. In identical twins, the study followed T cell clones that responded to the vaccine with precision.

In this chain, TRBV7-9 is recombined with TRBJ1-1; no D gene is confidently identified. Sequencing was done on a sample of CD4+ T cells sorted from blood. The clonotype was recovered from a woman aged 18-29 years in good health. The CDR3 has the sequence CASSLLLTPEAFF. The nucleotides read TGTGCCAGCAGCTTACTTCTCACCCCGGAAGCTTTCTTT.